A selection of T cell receptor beta chains follows, all from one sample in a study of T cells in Graves' hyperthyroidism and ophthalmopathy. Using its own MiXCR run on the multiplex PCR reads, TCRdb lists one record per CDR3 protein. The table includes some 600,000 distinct CDR3 sequences, more than 11% detected once. The sample consisted of blood. The receptors derive from a woman aged 25 to 39 with Graves' hyperthyroidism that later progressed to Graves' ophthalmopathy. Each CDR3 is given with its conserved first and last residue. The D gene is left open where the match is weak. Only some rows state a clone size, as once, few, many or a class for expanded clones.

.,TRBV20-1,few,TRBJ2-5,CSARVTGVETQYF,TGCAGTGCTAGAGTCACGGGAGTTGAGACCCAGTACTTC
.,TRBV28,many,TRBJ2-1,CASSLDGNRQFF,TGTGCCAGCAGTTTAGATGGGAACAGGCAGTTCTTC
.,TRBV25-1,.,TRBJ1-2,CASSDREGYGYTF,TGTGCCAGCAGTGACAGGGAAGGCTATGGCTACACCTTC
TRBD1,TRBV2,many,TRBJ2-1,CASRGEQGPGNEQFF,TGTGCCAGCAGAGGAGAACAGGGGCCAGGCAATGAGCAGTTCTTC
.,TRBV30,many,TRBJ2-3,CAWSLNSDTQYF,TGTGCCTGGAGTCTCAACTCAGATACGCAGTATTTT
.,TRBV2,many,TRBJ2-7,CASHPDGAYEQYF,TGTGCCAGCCACCCGGACGGGGCCTACGAGCAGTACTTC
.,TRBV10-3,many,TRBJ2-3,CAISVSSTDTQYF,TGTGCCATCAGTGTTTCTAGCACAGATACGCAGTATTTT
.,TRBV30,many,TRBJ2-3,CAWSRGETDTQYF,TGTGCCTGGAGTAGGGGGGAGACAGATACGCAGTATTTT
TRBD2,TRBV11-1,many,TRBJ2-1,CASSPGLAELNEQFF,TGTGCCAGCAGCCCTGGACTAGCGGAACTTAATGAGCAGTTCTTC
TRBD1,TRBV6-1,many,TRBJ1-1,CASSTPGTGAFF,TGTGCCAGCAGTACGCCCGGGACAGGAGCTTTCTTT
TRBD1,TRBV18,few,TRBJ1-1,CASSGRSDRGTEAFF,TGTGCCAGCTCGGGGAGGTCAGACAGGGGCACTGAAGCTTTCTTT
.,TRBV12-3/TRBV12-4,many,TRBJ1-5,CASSLETGGPRPQHF,TGTGCCAGCAGTTTAGAGACTGGGGGGCCACGGCCCCAGCATTTT
.,TRBV2,many,TRBJ1-5,CASSERTGTGNQPQHF,TGTGCCAGCAGTGAAAGAACCGGCACTGGCAATCAGCCCCAGCATTTT
TRBD1,TRBV12-3/TRBV12-4,many,TRBJ1-1,CASSQVTGGDTEAFF,TGTGCCAGCAGCCAGGTGACAGGGGGAGACACTGAAGCTTTCTTT
.,TRBV9,.,TRBJ1-3,CASSVEQGGGNTIYF,TGTGCCAGCAGCGTAGAACAGGGTGGCGGAAACACCATATATTTT
.,TRBV27,many,TRBJ1-4,CASSFGGEKLFF,TGTGCCAGCAGTTTCGGTGGGGAAAAACTGTTTTTT